A selection of T cell receptor beta chains follows, all from one sample in a study of blood T cell repertoires in COVID-19. Libraries were prepared by immunoSEQ multiplex PCR; TCRdb keeps only in-frame clonotypes and omits some of them. The sample consists of roughly 110,000 clones, roughly 81% of them appearing once. Sequences were obtained from peripheral blood. These receptors originate from a man in his forties with acute or convalescent COVID-19. CDR3s include the opening cysteine and the closing phenylalanine or tryptophan. Each record gives: V gene, clone size, CDR3 length, J gene, D gene, CDR3 protein, CDR3 DNA. The D gene is left open where the match is weak. Not every row has a clone size; where given, it reads once, few, many or a size class.

>TRBV5-6|-|15|TRBJ2-3|-
CASSLLSEYTDTQYF
TGTGCCAGCAGCTTGTTATCTGAGTACACAGATACGCAGTATTTT
>TRBV30|-|14|TRBJ2-5|-
CAWSVLGYQETQYF
TGTGCCTGGAGTGTACTAGGGTACCAAGAGACCCAGTACTTC
>TRBV5-1|few|15|TRBJ2-7|TRBD2
CASSLDPSGYYEQYF
TGCGCCAGCAGCTTGGATCCTAGCGGGTACTACGAGCAGTACTTC
>TRBV20-1|-|15|TRBJ2-3|TRBD2
CSASRLAGGTDTQYF
TGCAGTGCTAGTAGGCTAGCGGGGGGCACAGATACGCAGTATTTT
>TRBV9|-|14|TRBJ1-4|TRBD1
CASSHRGQGEKLFF
TGTGCCAGCAGCCACAGGGGGCAGGGTGAAAAACTGTTTTTT
>TRBV6-6|once|13|TRBJ1-4|TRBD1
CAAQGASGEKLFF
TGTGCCGCTCAGGGGGCTTCGGGTGAAAAACTGTTTTTT
>TRBV21-1|once|13|TRBJ2-7|-
CASRSRQHYEQYF
TGTGCCAGCAGAAGTAGACAGCACTACGAGCAGTACTTC
>TRBV5-6|few|15|TRBJ1-2|-
CASSLSGGAHYGYTF
TGTGCCAGCAGCTTGTCGGGGGGCGCGCACTATGGCTACACCTTC
>TRBV24-1|-|16|TRBJ2-7|-
CATSDSQGRGSYEQYF
TGTGCCACCAGTGATTCCCAAGGCAGGGGTTCCTACGAGCAGTACTTC
>TRBV7-2|-|16|TRBJ2-1|-
CASSQGLASSYNEQFF
TGTGCCAGCAGCCAAGGGCTAGCGTCCTCCTACAATGAGCAGTTCTTC
>TRBV5-1|-|14|TRBJ1-1|-
CASSFGATNTEAFF
TGCGCCAGCAGCTTTGGGGCCACGAACACTGAAGCTTTCTTT
>TRBV5-4|once|16|TRBJ2-2|TRBD2
CASSDGTSRVTGELFF
TGTGCCAGCAGCGACGGGACTAGCCGGGTCACCGGGGAGCTGTTTTTT
>TRBV7-9|-|15|TRBJ2-7|-
CASSLRGVGSYEQYF
TGTGCCAGCAGCTTAAGGGGTGTCGGTTCCTACGAGCAGTACTTC
>TRBV19|few|13|TRBJ1-5|-
CASKSYSNQPQHF
TGTGCCAGTAAGAGTTATAGCAATCAGCCCCAGCATTTT
>TRBV7-2|once|14|TRBJ2-7|TRBD1
CASSERQGYYEQYF
TGTGCCAGCAGCGAGAGACAGGGATATTACGAGCAGTACTTC
>TRBV10-3|once|13|TRBJ2-7|-
CAINITPPYEQYF
TGTGCCATCAACATTACACCACCCTACGAGCAGTACTTC
>TRBV6-5|-|13|TRBJ2-2|-
CASSYRDNGELFF
TGTGCCAGCAGTTACCGTGACAACGGGGAGCTGTTTTTT
>TRBV18|-|15|TRBJ2-7|TRBD2
CASSPRSGRTYEQYF
TGTGCCAGCTCACCACGGAGCGGGAGGACCTACGAGCAGTACTTC
>TRBV4-3|few|14|TRBJ1-2|TRBD1
CASSRDRGVYGYTF
TGCGCCAGCAGCCGGGACAGGGGTGTCTATGGCTACACCTTC
>TRBV7-8|-|13|TRBJ2-1|-
CASSRGPNNEQFF
TGTGCCAGCAGTAGGGGTCCTAACAATGAGCAGTTCTTC
>TRBV25-1|-|15|TRBJ2-3|TRBD2
CASRLAGGPSDTQYF
TGTGCCAGCAGACTAGCGGGGGGGCCTTCAGATACGCAGTATTTT
>TRBV3-1/TRBV3-2|-|13|TRBJ2-7|-
CASSHGATYEQYF
TGTGCCAGCAGCCATGGGGCTACATACGAGCAGTACTTC
>TRBV2|once|16|TRBJ2-2|-
CASSKREGSGTGELFF
TGTGCCAGCAGCAAACGGGAAGGGTCGGGGACCGGGGAGCTGTTTTTT
>TRBV4-1|-|15|TRBJ1-5|-
CASSPRTGVAQPQHF
TGCGCCAGCAGCCCGAGAACGGGGGTCGCTCAGCCCCAGCATTTT